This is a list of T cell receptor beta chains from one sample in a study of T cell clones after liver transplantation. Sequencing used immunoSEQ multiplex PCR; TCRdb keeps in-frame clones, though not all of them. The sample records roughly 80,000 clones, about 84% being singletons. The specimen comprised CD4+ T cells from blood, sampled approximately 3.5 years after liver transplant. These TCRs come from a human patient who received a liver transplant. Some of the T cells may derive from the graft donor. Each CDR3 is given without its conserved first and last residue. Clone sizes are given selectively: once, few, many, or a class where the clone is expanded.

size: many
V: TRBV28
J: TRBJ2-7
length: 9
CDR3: ASSLFDGWY

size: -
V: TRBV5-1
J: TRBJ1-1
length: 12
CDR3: ASSLSRGNTEAF

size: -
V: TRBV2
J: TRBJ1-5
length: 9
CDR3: ASSEAGHLH

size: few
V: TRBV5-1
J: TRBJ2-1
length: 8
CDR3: ASSGNEQF

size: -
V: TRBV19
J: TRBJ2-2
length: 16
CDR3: ASSFNGLAGGNTGELF

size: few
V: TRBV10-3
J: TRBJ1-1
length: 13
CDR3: AISESGLGNTEAF

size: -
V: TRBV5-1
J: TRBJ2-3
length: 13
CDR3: ASSQGLAQMDTQY

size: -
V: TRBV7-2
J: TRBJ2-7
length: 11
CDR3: ASSLGWGYEQY

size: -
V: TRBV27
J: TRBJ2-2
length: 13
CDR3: ASSLRGRNTGELF

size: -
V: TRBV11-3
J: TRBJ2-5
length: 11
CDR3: ASSLKGRETQY

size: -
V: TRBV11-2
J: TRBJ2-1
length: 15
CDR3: ASSLVGLAGLYNEQF

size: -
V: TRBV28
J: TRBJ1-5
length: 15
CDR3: ASSSSRQGARDQPQH

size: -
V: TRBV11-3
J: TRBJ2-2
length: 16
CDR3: ASSFKRQGSIFTGELF

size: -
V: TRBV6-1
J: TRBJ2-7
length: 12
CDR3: ASSEVGLAYEQY

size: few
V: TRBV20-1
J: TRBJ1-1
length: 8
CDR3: SAFKREAF

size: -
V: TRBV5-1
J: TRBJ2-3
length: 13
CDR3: ASSATTRETDTQY